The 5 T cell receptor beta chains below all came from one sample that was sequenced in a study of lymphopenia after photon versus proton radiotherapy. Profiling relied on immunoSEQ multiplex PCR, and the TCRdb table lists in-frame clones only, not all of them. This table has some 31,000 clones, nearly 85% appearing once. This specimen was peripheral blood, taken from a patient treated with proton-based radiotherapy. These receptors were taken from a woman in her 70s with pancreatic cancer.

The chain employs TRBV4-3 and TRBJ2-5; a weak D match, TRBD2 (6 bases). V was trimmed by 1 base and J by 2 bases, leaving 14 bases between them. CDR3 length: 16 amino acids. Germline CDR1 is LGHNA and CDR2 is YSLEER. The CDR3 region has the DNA TGCGCCAGCAGCCAAGGTAGCGGCCCGGGGCAAGAGACCCAGTACTTC. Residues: CASSQGSGPGQETQYF.

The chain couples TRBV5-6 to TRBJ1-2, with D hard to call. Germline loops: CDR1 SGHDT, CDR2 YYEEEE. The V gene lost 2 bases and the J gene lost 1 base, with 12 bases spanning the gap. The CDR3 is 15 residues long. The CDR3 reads CASSFLTPNNYGYTF. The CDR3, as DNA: TGTGCCAGCAGCTTCCTGACCCCTAATAACTATGGCTACACCTTC.

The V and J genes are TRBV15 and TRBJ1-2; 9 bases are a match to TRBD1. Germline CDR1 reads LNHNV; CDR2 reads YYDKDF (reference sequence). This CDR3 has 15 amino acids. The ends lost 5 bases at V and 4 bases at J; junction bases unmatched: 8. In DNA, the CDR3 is TGTGCCACCAGCTTTGGGACAGGGTTGGGCTATGGCTACACCTTC. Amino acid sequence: CATSFGTGLGYGYTF.

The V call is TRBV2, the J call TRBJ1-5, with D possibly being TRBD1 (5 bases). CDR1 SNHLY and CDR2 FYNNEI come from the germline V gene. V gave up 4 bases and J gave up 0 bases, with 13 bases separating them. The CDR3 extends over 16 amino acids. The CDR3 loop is CASSARTQNSNQPQHF. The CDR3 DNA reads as TGTGCCAGCAGTGCCAGGACACAGAATAGCAATCAGCCCCAGCATTTT. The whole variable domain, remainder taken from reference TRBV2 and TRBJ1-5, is EPEVTQTPSHQVTQMGQEVILRCVPISNHLYFYWYRQILGQKVEFLVSFYNNEISEKSEIFDDQFSVERPDGSNFTLKIRSTKLEDSAMYFCASSARTQNSNQPQHFGDGTRLSIL.

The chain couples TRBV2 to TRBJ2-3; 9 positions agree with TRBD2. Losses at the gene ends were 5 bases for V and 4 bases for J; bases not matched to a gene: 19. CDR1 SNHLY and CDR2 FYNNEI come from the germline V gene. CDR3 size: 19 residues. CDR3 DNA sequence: TGTGCCAGCAGTCGCGATAATGCCCGTTCTAGCGGGGTCGCAGATACGCAGTATTTT. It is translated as CASSRDNARSSGVADTQYF.